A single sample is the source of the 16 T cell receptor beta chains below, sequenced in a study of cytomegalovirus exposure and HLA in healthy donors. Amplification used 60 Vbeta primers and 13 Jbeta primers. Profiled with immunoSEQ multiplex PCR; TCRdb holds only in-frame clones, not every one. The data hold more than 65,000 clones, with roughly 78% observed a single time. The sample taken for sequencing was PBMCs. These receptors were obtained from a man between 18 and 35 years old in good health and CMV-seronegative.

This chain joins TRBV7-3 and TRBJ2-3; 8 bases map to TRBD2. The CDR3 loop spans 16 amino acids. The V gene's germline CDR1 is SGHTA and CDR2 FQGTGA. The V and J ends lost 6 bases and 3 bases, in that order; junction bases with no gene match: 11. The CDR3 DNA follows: TGTGCCAGCAGTCAAAGAGGCAGCGGGGGTACAGATACGCAGTATTTT. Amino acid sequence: CASSQRGSGGTDTQYF.

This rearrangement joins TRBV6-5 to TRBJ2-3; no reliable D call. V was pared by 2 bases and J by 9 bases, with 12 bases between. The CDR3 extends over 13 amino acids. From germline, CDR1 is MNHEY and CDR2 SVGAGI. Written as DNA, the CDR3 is TGTGCCAGCAGTTACCCAGACACCCTAACGCAGTATTTT. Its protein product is CASSYPDTLTQYF.

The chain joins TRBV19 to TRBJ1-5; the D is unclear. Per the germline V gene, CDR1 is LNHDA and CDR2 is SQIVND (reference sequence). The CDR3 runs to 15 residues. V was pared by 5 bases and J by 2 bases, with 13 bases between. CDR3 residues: CASSVARSGNQPQHF. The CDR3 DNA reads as TGTGCCAGTAGTGTCGCCCGCTCGGGCAATCAGCCCCAGCATTTT.

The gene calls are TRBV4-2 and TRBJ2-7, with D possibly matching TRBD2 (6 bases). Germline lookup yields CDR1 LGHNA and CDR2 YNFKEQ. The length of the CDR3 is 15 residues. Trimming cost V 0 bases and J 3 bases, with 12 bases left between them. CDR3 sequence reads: CASSQDPGGDYEQYF. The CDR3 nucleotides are TGTGCCAGCAGCCAAGATCCCGGGGGTGACTACGAGCAGTACTTC.

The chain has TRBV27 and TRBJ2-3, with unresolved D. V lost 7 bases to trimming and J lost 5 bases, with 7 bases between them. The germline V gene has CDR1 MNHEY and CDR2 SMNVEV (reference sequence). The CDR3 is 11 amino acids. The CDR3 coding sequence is TGTGCCAGCACCTCCAGAGATACGCAGTATTTT. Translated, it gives CASTSRDTQYF.

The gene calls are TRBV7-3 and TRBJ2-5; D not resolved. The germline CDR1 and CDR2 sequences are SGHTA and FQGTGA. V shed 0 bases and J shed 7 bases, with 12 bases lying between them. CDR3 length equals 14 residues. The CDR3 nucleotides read TGTGCCAGCAGCTTAACACCGGCCAGAGGGACCCAGTACTTC. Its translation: CASSLTPARGTQYF.

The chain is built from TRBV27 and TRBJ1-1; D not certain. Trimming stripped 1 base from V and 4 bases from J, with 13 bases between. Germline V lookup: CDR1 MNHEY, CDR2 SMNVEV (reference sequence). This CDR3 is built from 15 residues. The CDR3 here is CASSLFGRVSTEAFF. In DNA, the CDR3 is TGTGCCAGCAGTTTATTCGGGAGGGTCAGCACTGAAGCTTTCTTT.

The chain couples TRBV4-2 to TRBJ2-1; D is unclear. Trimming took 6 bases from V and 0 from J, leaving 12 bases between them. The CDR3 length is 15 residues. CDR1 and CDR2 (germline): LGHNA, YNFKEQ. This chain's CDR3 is CASSLNRFSYNEQFF. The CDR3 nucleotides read TGTGCCAGCAGTTTAAACAGATTCTCCTACAATGAGCAGTTCTTC.

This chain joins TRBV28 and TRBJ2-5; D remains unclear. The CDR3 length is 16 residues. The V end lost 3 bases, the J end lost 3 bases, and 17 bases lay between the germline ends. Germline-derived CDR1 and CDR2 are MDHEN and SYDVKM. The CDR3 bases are TGTGCCAGCAGTTTCTTTAGCCGAGGCAGAAAAGAGACCCAGTACTTC. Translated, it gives CASSFFSRGRKETQYF.

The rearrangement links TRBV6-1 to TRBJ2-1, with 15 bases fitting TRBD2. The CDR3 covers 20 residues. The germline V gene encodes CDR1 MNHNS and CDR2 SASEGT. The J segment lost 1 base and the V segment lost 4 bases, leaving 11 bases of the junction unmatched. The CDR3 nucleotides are TGTGCCAGCAGTGGGGGGGGACTAGCGGGGGGAGGAGTATCCTACAATGAGCAGTTCTTC. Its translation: CASSGGGLAGGGVSYNEQFF.

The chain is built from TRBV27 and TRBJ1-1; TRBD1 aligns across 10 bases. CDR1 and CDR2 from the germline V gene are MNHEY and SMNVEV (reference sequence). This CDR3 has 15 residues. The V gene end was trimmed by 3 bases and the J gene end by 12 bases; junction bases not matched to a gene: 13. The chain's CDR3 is CASSFHGQGGMKPFF. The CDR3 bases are TGTGCCAGCAGTTTCCATGGACAGGGGGGTATGAAGCCTTTCTTT.

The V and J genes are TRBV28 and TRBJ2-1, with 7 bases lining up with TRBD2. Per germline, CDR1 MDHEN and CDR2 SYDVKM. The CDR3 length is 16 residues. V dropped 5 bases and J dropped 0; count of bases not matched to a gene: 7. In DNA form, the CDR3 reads TGTGCCAGCAGTACCTTGGGAGGGTCCTCCTACAATGAGCAGTTCTTC. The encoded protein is CASSTLGGSSYNEQFF.

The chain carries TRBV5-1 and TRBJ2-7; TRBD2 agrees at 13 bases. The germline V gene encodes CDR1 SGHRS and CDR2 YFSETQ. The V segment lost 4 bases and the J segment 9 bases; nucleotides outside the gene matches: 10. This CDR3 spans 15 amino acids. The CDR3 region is CASSVLLAGGSGQYF. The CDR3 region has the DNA TGCGCCAGCAGCGTCCTACTAGCGGGAGGGTCCGGGCAGTACTTC.

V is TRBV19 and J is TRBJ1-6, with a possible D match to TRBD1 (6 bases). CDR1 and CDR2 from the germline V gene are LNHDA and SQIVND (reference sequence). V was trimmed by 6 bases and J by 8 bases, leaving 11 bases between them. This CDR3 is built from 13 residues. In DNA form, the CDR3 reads TGTGCCAGTAGCCAAAACAGGGATTCACCCCTCCACTTT. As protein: CASSQNRDSPLHF. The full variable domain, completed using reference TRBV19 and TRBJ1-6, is DGGITQSPKYLFRKEGQNVTLSCEQNLNHDAMYWYRQDPGQGLRLIYYSQIVNDFQKGDIAEGYSVSREKKESFPLTVTSAQKNPTAFYLCASSQNRDSPLHFGNGTRLTVT.

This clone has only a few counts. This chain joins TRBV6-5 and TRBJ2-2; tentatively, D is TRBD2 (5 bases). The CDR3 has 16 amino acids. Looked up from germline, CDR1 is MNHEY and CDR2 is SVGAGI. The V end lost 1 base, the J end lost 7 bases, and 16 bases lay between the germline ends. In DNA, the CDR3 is TGTGCCAGCAGTTACTGGGAGCCAGGAGCCGGCGGGGAGCTGTTTTTT. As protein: CASSYWEPGAGGELFF.

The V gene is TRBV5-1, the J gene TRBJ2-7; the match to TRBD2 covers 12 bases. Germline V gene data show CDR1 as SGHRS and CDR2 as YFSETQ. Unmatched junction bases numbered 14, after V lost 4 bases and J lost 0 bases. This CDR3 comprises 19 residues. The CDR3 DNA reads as TGCGCCAGCAGCGATGTCGGACTAGCGGGGCCCGCATTCTCCTACGAGCAGTACTTC. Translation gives CASSDVGLAGPAFSYEQYF.